This record covers a single T cell receptor beta chain. This sample stems from a study of shared T cell receptors in the human thymus. Assay used: immunoSEQ multiplex PCR; TCRdb lists only in-frame clones, some missing. The sample consists of about 710,000 clones, about 89% of them appearing once. V lost 5 bases, J lost 5 bases, and 19 bases lay in between. Germline-derived CDR1 and CDR2 are PRHDT and FYEKMQ (reference sequence). The CDR3 totals 15 residues. These records were also assigned to another study, of human thymus T cells. That paper adds: Resections from corrective heart surgery supplied the thymus tissue. Unrelated individuals were reported by related research to share highly overlapping thymic repertoires.

The sequence came from a boy less than two years old with a congenital heart defect. This sequence joins TRBV13 and TRBJ2-7, with TRBD1 as a possible D gene (5 bases). Specimen: thymocytes. The CDR3 DNA reads TGTGCCAGCAGCCCCGAACCAGGGCGACCCGACGAGCAGTACTTC. It codes for CASSPEPGRPDEQYF. The whole variable domain, remainder taken from reference TRBV13 and TRBJ2-7, is AAGVIQSPRHLIKEKRETATLKCYPIPRHDTVYWYQQGPGQDPQFLISFYEKMQSDKGSIPDRFSAQQFSDYHSELNMSSLELGDSALYFCASSPEPGRPDEQYFGPGTRLTVT.